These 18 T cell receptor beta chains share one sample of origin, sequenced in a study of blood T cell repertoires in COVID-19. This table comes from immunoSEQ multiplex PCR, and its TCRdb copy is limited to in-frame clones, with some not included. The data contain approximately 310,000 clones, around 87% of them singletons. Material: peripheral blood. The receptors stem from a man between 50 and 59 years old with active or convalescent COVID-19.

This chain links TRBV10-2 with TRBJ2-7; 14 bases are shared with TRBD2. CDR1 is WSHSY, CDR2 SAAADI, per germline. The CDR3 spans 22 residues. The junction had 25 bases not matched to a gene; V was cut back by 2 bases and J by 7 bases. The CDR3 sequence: CASSETIFGTSGRTAVQREQYF. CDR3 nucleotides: TGCGCCAGCAGTGAGACAATCTTCGGGACTAGCGGGAGAACCGCCGTTCAGAGAGAGCAGTACTTC.

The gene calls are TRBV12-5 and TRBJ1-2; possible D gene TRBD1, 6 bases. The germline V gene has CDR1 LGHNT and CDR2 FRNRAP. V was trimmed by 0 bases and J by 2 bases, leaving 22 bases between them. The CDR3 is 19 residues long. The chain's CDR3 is CASGLVRGAPEKRNYGYTF. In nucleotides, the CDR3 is TGTGCTAGTGGTTTGGTACGGGGGGCCCCAGAGAAGCGAAACTATGGCTACACCTTC.

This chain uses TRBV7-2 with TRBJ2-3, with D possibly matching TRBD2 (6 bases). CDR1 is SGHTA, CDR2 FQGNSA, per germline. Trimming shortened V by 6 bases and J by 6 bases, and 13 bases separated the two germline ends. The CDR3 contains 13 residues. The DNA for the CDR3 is TGTGCCAGCAGGTTCGGGGGTGCGGATACGCAGTATTTT. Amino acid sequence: CASRFGGADTQYF.

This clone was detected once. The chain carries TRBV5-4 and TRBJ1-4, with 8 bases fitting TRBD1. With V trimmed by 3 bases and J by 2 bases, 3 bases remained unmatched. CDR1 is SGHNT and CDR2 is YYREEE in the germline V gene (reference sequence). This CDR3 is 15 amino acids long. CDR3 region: CASSYTGGTNEKLFF. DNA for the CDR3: TGTGCCAGCAGCTACACAGGGGGGACTAATGAAAAACTGTTTTTT.

The CDR3 loop is CASSLDFETQYF. CDR3 in DNA: TGCGCCAGCAGCTTGGACTTTGAGACCCAGTACTTC. V usage is TRBV5-1 and J usage is TRBJ2-5; D is ambiguous. Trimming removed 0 bases from V and 5 bases from J, with 5 bases in between. The germline CDR1 and CDR2 sequences are SGHRS and YFSETQ. CDR3 length: 12 residues.

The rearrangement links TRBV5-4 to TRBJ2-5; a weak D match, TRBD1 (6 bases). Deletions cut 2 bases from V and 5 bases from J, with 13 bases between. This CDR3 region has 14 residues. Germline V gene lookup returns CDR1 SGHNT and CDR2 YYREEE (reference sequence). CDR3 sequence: CASSLMGAQETQYF. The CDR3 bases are TGTGCCAGCAGCTTAATGGGGGCTCAGGAGACCCAGTACTTC.

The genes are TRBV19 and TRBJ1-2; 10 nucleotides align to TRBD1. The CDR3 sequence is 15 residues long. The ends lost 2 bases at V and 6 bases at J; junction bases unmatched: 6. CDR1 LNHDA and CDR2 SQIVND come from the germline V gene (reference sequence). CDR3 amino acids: CASSIRDRGSDGYTF. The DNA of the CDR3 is TGTGCCAGTAGTATACGGGACAGGGGATCGGATGGCTACACCTTC.

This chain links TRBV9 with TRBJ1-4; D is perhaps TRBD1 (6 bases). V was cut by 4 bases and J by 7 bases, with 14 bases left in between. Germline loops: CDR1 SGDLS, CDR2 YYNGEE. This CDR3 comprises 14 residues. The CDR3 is CASSPGQTIEKLFF. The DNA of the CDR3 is TGTGCCAGCAGCCCAGGACAGACGATTGAAAAACTGTTTTTT.

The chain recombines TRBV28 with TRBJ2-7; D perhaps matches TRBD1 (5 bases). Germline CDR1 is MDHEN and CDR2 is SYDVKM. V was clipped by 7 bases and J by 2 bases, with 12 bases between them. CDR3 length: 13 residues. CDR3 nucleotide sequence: TGTGCCAGCAAAACGTCAGGGCCCTACGAGCAGTACTTC. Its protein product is CASKTSGPYEQYF.

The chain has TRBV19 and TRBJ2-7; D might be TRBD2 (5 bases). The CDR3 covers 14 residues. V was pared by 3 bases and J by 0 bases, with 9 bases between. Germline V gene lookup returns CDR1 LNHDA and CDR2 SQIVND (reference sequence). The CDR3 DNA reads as TGTGCCAGTAGTATGGCTAGCAGCTCCTACGAGCAGTACTTC. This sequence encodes CASSMASSSYEQYF. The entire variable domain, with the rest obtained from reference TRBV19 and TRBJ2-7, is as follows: DGGITQSPKYLFRKEGQNVTLSCEQNLNHDAMYWYRQDPGQGLRLIYYSQIVNDFQKGDIAEGYSVSREKKESFPLTVTSAQKNPTAFYLCASSMASSSYEQYFGPGTRLTVT.

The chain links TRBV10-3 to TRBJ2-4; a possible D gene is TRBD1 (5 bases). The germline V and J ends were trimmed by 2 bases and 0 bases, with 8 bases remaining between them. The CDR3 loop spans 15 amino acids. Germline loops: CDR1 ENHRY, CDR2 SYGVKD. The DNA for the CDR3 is TGTGCCATCAGTGAGCCGCAGGGAGCCAAAAACATTCAGTACTTC. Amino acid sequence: CAISEPQGAKNIQYF.

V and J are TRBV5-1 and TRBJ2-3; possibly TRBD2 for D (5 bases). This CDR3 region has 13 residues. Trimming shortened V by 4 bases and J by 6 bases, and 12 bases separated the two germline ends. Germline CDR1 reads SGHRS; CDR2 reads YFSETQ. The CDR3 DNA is TGCGCCAGCAGCGCGATAGGAGGCGATACGCAGTATTTT. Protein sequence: CASSAIGGDTQYF.

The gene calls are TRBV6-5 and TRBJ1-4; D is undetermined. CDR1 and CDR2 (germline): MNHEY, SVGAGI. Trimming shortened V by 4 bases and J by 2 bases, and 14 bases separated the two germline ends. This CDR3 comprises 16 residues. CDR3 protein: CASSSSRAGTNEKLFF. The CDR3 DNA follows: TGTGCCAGCAGTTCCTCCCGGGCGGGGACTAATGAAAAACTGTTTTTT.

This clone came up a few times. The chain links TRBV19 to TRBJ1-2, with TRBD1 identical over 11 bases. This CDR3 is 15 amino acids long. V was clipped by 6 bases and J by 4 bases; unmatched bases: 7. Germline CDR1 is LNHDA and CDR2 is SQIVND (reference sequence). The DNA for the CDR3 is TGTGCCAGTAGCGGACAGGGGGCGCCTGGCTATGGCTACACCTTC. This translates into CASSGQGAPGYGYTF.

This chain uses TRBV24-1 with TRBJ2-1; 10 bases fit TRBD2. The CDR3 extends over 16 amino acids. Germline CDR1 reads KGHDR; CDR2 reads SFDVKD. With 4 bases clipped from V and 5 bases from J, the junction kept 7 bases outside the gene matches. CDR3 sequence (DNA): TGTGCCACCAGTGACTGGGCTAGCGGGAGCCACAATGAGCAGTTCTTC. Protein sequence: CATSDWASGSHNEQFF.

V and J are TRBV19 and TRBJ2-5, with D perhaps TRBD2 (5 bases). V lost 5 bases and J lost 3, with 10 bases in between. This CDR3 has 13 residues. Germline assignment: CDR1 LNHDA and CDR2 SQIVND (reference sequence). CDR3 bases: TGTGCCAGTAGTTTTAGCGTAGAAGAGACCCAGTACTTC. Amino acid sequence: CASSFSVEETQYF.

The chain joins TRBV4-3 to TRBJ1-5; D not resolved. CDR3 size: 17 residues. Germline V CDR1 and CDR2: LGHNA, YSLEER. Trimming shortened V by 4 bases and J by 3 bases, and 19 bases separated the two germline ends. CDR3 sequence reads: CASSLDPPGSFNQPQHF. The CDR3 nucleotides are TGCGCCAGCAGCCTAGACCCCCCTGGGAGTTTCAATCAGCCCCAGCATTTT.

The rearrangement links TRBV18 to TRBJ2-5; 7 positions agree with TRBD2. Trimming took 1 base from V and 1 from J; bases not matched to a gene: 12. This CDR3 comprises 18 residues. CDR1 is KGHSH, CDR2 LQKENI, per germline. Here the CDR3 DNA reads TGTGCCAGCTCACCACGGTCTCGACTAGCAGGATTCCAAGAGACCCAGTACTTC. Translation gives CASSPRSRLAGFQETQYF. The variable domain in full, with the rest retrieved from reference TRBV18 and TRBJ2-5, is NAGVMQNPRHLVRRRGQEARLRCSPMKGHSHVYWYRQLPEEGLKFMVYLQKENIIDESGMPKERFSAEFPKEGPSILRIQQVVRGDSAAYFCASSPRSRLAGFQETQYFGPGTRLLVL.